This T cell receptor beta chain emerged from a study of neurological immune-mediated disorders. The team produced cDNA through 5'RACE using 10-nucleotide random UMIs. TCRdb re-called the 5' RACE reads with MiXCR, one entry per CDR3 protein. The top ten clones hold under 25% of a sample with some 30,000 distinct CDR3 sequences, approximately 4.2% of them seen once. The CDR3 has 13 residues. V was cut by 4 bases and J by 8 bases, with 11 bases left in between. In germline, CDR1 is KGHSH, CDR2 LQKENI. This clonotype was observed many times. The sequence came from a man aged 18 to 29 in good health. The sequenced sample was PBMCs. J is TRBJ1-4 and V is TRBV18, with D perhaps matching TRBD1 (5 bases). CDR3 loop: CASSRGENEKLFF. CDR3 in DNA: TGTGCCAGCTCACGGGGGGAAAACGAAAAACTGTTTTTT.